A selection of T cell receptor beta chains follows, all from one sample in a study of blood T cell repertoires in COVID-19. Sequencing used immunoSEQ multiplex PCR; TCRdb keeps in-frame clones, though not all of them. The sample consists of about 440,000 clones, approximately 89% of them appearing once. The specimen sequenced was peripheral blood. Receptors were obtained from a woman between 45 and 65 years old with COVID-19, enrolled during active disease. Both conserved end residues are part of each CDR3. Each record gives: V gene, J gene, D gene, clone size, CDR3 protein, CDR3 DNA. D genes are given only for firm matches. A row's size may be missing; if present it is once, few, many or a size class.

>TRBV7-6|TRBJ1-2|NA|NA
CASSLGAESLGYTF
TGTGCCAGCAGCTTAGGGGCAGAGAGCCTTGGCTACACCTTC
>TRBV5-4|TRBJ1-1|TRBD1|NA
CASSLAVTGAEAFF
TGTGCCAGCAGCTTGGCCGTGACAGGGGCTGAAGCTTTCTTT
>TRBV23-1|TRBJ1-1|NA|NA
CASPTTGTPNEAFF
TGCGCCAGCCCGACAACCGGGACACCGAATGAAGCTTTCTTT
>TRBV7-9|TRBJ2-5|NA|NA
CASSFKQTQYF
TGTGCCAGCAGCTTCAAGCAGACCCAGTACTTC
>TRBV18|TRBJ1-4|TRBD1|once
CASSPGQPTNEKLFF
TGTGCCAGCTCACCGGGACAGCCAACTAATGAAAAACTGTTTTTT
>TRBV12-1|TRBJ2-7|NA|NA
CASSFDSSYEQYF
TGTGCCAGCAGCTTTGACAGCTCCTACGAGCAGTACTTC
>TRBV11-3|TRBJ2-3|TRBD2|many
CASSLGGGEDTQYF
TGTGCCAGCAGCTTAGGGGGGGGTGAAGATACGCAGTATTTT
>TRBV11-3|TRBJ2-3|TRBD2|NA
CASSRGLAGGLGTDTQYF
TGTGCCAGCAGCCGTGGACTAGCGGGGGGCCTAGGCACAGATACGCAGTATTTT
>TRBV5-4|TRBJ1-2|NA|NA
CASSPQVAGLAGYTF
TGTGCCAGCAGCCCCCAGGTGGCAGGGTTGGCTGGCTACACCTTC
>TRBV7-6|TRBJ2-7|NA|NA
CASSSHAGIAYEQYF
TGTGCCAGCAGCTCACACGCCGGGATTGCCTACGAGCAGTACTTC
>TRBV10-3|TRBJ2-3|NA|NA
CAISGPTRTIGASTDTQYF
TGTGCCATCAGTGGACCGACTAGGACGATTGGAGCTAGCACAGATACGCAGTATTTT
>TRBV2|TRBJ1-2|NA|many
CASMGFGYGYTF
TGTGCCAGCATGGGCTTTGGCTATGGCTACACCTTC
>TRBV21-1|TRBJ1-2|NA|NA
CASSKKPRAGAEGYTF
TGTGCCAGCAGCAAAAAACCTCGGGCAGGGGCGGAGGGCTACACCTTC
>TRBV27|TRBJ2-3|TRBD2|NA
CASSISGGGATDTQYF
TGTGCCAGCAGTATCTCCGGCGGGGGGGCAACAGATACGCAGTATTTT
>TRBV9|TRBJ1-1|NA|once
CASSAGGAEAFF
TGTGCCAGCAGCGCCGGGGGGGCCGAAGCTTTCTTT
>TRBV5-6|TRBJ1-2|TRBD1|NA
CASSSGQAIYGYTF
TGTGCCAGCAGCTCGGGACAGGCAATCTATGGCTACACCTTC
>TRBV9|TRBJ2-1|NA|NA
CASSVSGGDNEQFF
TGTGCCAGCAGCGTATCGGGCGGGGACAATGAGCAGTTCTTC
>TRBV30|TRBJ2-5|NA|NA
CAWNEAGIQETQYF
TGTGCCTGGAACGAAGCAGGGATCCAAGAGACCCAGTACTTC
>TRBV6-5|TRBJ1-1|TRBD1|NA
CASLPGQGLNTEAFF
TGTGCCAGCCTCCCGGGACAGGGGTTGAACACTGAAGCTTTCTTT
>TRBV1|TRBJ1-5|NA|NA
CTSSLYRVRQPQHF
TGCACCAGCAGCCTGTACAGGGTCCGACAGCCCCAGCATTTT
>TRBV30|TRBJ1-1|NA|NA
CAWSLQQGTEAFF
TGTGCCTGGAGCTTACAACAGGGAACTGAAGCTTTCTTT
>TRBV5-3|TRBJ1-2|TRBD1|NA
CARSLTGTGGSGYTF
TGTGCCAGAAGCTTAACCGGGACAGGGGGCAGTGGCTACACCTTC
>TRBV18|TRBJ2-3|TRBD1|NA
CASSLGQGADTQYF
TGTGCCAGCTCACTCGGACAGGGGGCAGATACGCAGTATTTT
>TRBV6-5|TRBJ1-1|NA|NA
CASSSLDRLIAFF
TGTGCCAGCAGCTCACTCGACAGGTTGATTGCTTTCTTT
>TRBV12-3/TRBV12-4|TRBJ1-1|TRBD1|NA
CASRGTGEAFF
TGTGCCAGCAGAGGGACAGGTGAAGCTTTCTTT
>TRBV6-5|TRBJ2-3|TRBD2|NA
CASSLAGHTQYF
TGTGCCAGCAGTCTAGCGGGGCATACGCAGTATTTT
>TRBV10-3|TRBJ1-2|NA|NA
CAIRGDMENYGYTF
TGTGCCATCAGGGGGGACATGGAAAACTATGGCTACACCTTC
>TRBV15|TRBJ1-2|NA|few
CATSRALTDRLNGYTF
TGTGCCACCAGCAGAGCCCTCACCGACAGGCTCAATGGCTACACCTTC
>TRBV6-5|TRBJ1-4|TRBD1|NA
CASQRQGGIEKLFF
TGTGCCAGCCAAAGACAGGGCGGGATTGAAAAACTGTTTTTT
>TRBV25-1|TRBJ2-2|TRBD2|NA
CASSEFQRGGYTGELFF
TGTGCCAGCAGTGAGTTCCAGCGGGGGGGCTACACCGGGGAGCTGTTTTTT
>TRBV6-5|TRBJ1-5|TRBD1|once
CASSIRQGQPQHF
TGTGCCAGCAGTATTAGACAGGGCCAGCCCCAGCATTTT
>TRBV12-3/TRBV12-4|TRBJ2-3|NA|NA
CASSSGTDTQYF
TGTGCCAGCAGTTCAGGCACAGATACGCAGTATTTT
>TRBV24-1|TRBJ2-2|NA|NA
CATSDPQGTGELFF
TGTGCCACCAGTGATCCGCAGGGGACCGGGGAGCTGTTTTTT
>TRBV19|TRBJ2-5|NA|NA
CASTGGRHETQYF
TGTGCCAGTACGGGGGGCCGACACGAGACCCAGTACTTC
>TRBV19|TRBJ2-2|NA|NA
CASIAATGELFF
TGTGCCAGTATAGCGGCCACCGGGGAGCTGTTTTTT
>TRBV4-1|TRBJ1-1|NA|NA
CASSLFGGGRTEAFF
TGCGCCAGCAGCCTCTTTGGCGGGGGCCGAACTGAAGCTTTCTTT
>TRBV28|TRBJ2-2|NA|NA
CASSFSTGELFF
TGTGCCAGCAGTTTCTCCACCGGGGAGCTGTTTTTT
>TRBV19|TRBJ1-2|NA|NA
CASSIDGRGLGYTF
TGTGCCAGTAGTATAGATGGCCGAGGGTTAGGCTACACCTTC
>TRBV12-3/TRBV12-4|TRBJ1-5|NA|NA
CASSLRENQPQHF
TGTGCCAGCAGTTTGCGGGAGAATCAGCCCCAGCATTTT
>TRBV12-5|TRBJ1-3|NA|NA
CASAPPEGTIYF
TGTGCTAGTGCCCCCCCCGAGGGTACCATATATTTT
>TRBV7-2|TRBJ2-5|NA|NA
CASSSTGRGTQYF
TGTGCCAGCAGCTCTACTGGACGGGGGACCCAGTACTTC
>TRBV30|TRBJ1-1|NA|NA
CAWSRERTEAFF
TGTGCCTGGAGCCGGGAACGGACTGAAGCTTTCTTT
>TRBV27|TRBJ1-5|NA|NA
CASSSDTSNQPQHF
TGTGCCAGCAGTTCGGACACTAGCAATCAGCCCCAGCATTTT
>TRBV6-5|TRBJ2-7|TRBD1|NA
CASSRTGTEQYF
TGTGCCAGCAGTCGGACAGGGACCGAGCAGTACTTC
>TRBV2|TRBJ1-1|NA|NA
CASSGATASNTEAFF
TGTGCCAGCAGTGGAGCGACAGCCAGCAACACTGAAGCTTTCTTT
>TRBV12-3/TRBV12-4|TRBJ1-2|NA|NA
CASSEDSYGYTF
TGTGCCAGCAGTGAGGACAGCTATGGCTACACCTTC